This TCR beta chain is drawn from a study of blood T cell repertoires in COVID-19. Trimming shortened V by 6 bases and J by 8 bases, and 19 bases separated the two germline ends. Germline V gene sequence: CDR1 MNHEY, CDR2 SMNVEV (reference sequence). This CDR3 spans 14 amino acids. TCRdb keeps only in-frame clones here, not all; method: immunoSEQ multiplex PCR. Seen here are over 110,000 clones, around three quarters observed once, and the top ten hold around 3.3%. This chain links TRBV27 with TRBJ1-2; D is perhaps TRBD1 (6 bases). The receptor was isolated from a man in his sixties with acute or convalescent COVID-19. The material sequenced was peripheral blood. CDR3 in DNA: TGTGCCAGCAGAAAACCAACAGGGATAGCGGGCTACACCTTC. It codes for CASRKPTGIAGYTF.